The sequence of this TCR beta chain was determined in a study of OX40 agonist ivuxolimab in advanced cancers. Trimming shortened V by 1 base and J by 1 base, and 10 bases separated the two germline ends. Germline values: CDR1 LNHNV, CDR2 YYDKDF (reference sequence). The CDR3 is made up of 16 amino acids. The table came from immunoSEQ multiplex PCR; TCRdb's copy has only in-frame clones and leaves some out. Among approximately 90,000 clones, roughly nine tenths were seen once, and the ten largest hold roughly 9.4%. The sequencing here drew on CD4+ or CD8+ T cells sorted from blood, taken in a trial of the OX40 agonist ivuxolimab. This sequence originates from an adult with an advanced solid tumor such as melanoma, head and neck, liver or kidney cancer. The V gene is TRBV15, the J gene TRBJ2-2; D remains ambiguous. The CDR3 coding sequence is TGTGCCACCAGCAGAGTGGGCAACCGGAACACCGGGGAGCTGTTTTTT. Translated, it gives CATSRVGNRNTGELFF. The whole variable domain, filled in from reference TRBV15 and TRBJ2-2, reads DAMVIQNPRYQVTQFGKPVTLSCSQTLNHNVMYWYQQKSSQAPKLLFHYYDKDFNNEADTPDNFQSRRPNTSFCFLDIRSPGLGDTAMYLCATSRVGNRNTGELFFGEGSRLTVL.